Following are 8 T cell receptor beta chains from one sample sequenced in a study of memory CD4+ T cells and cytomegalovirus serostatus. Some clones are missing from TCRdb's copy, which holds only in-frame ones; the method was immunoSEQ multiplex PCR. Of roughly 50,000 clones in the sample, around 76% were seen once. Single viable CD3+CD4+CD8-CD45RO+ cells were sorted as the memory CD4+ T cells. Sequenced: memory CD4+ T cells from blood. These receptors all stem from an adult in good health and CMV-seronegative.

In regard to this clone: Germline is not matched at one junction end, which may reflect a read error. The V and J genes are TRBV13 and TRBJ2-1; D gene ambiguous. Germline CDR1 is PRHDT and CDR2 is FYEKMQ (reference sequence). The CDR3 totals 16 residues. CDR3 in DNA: TGTGCCAGCAGCTCCGCCGGCCCATCCTCCTTCAATGAGCAGTTCTTC. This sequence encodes CASSSAGPSSFNEQFF.

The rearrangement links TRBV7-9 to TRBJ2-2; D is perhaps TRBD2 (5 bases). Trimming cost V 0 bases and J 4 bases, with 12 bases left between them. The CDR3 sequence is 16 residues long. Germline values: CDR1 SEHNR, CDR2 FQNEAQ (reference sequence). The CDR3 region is CASSLAPGSFTGELFF. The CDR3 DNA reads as TGTGCCAGCAGCTTAGCTCCGGGATCCTTCACCGGGGAGCTGTTTTTT.

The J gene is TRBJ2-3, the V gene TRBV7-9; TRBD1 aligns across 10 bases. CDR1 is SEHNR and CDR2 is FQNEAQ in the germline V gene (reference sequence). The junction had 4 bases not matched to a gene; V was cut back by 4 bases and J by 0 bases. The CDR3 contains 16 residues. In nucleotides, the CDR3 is TGTGCCAGCAGCTCGGGGACAGGGGTTAGCACAGATACGCAGTATTTT. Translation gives CASSSGTGVSTDTQYF.

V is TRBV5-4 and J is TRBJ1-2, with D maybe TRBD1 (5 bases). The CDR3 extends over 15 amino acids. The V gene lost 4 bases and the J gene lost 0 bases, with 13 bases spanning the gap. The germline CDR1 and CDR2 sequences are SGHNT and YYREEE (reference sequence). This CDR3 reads CASSVGVDSNYGYTF. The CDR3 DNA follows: TGTGCCAGCAGCGTGGGGGTGGACTCTAACTATGGCTACACCTTC. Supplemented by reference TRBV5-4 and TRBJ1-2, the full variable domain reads ETGVTQSPTHLIKTRGQQVTLRCSSQSGHNTVSWYQQALGQGPQFIFQYYREEENGRGNFPPRFSGLQFPNYSSELNVNALELDDSALYLCASSVGVDSNYGYTFGSGTRLTVV.

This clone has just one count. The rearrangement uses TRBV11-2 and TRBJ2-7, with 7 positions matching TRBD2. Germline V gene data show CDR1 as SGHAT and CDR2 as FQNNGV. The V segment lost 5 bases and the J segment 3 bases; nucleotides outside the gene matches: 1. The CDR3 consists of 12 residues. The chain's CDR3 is CASSRDYYEQYF. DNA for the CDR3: TGTGCCAGCAGCCGGGACTACTACGAGCAGTACTTC.

The CDR3 loop reads CASSTTDTQYF. The CDR3 DNA follows: TGTGCCAGCAGCACCACAGATACGCAGTATTTT. The rearrangement uses TRBV7-2 and TRBJ2-3; no definite D call. V lost 5 bases and J lost 2, with 2 bases in between. The CDR3 sequence is 11 residues long. Germline loops: CDR1 SGHTA, CDR2 FQGNSA.

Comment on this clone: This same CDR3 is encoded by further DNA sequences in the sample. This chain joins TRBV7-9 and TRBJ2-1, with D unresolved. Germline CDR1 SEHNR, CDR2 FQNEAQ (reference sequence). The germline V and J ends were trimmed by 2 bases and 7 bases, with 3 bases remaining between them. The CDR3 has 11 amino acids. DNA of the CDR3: TGTGCCAGCAGCTTACTGAATGAGCAGTTCTTC. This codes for CASSLLNEQFF.

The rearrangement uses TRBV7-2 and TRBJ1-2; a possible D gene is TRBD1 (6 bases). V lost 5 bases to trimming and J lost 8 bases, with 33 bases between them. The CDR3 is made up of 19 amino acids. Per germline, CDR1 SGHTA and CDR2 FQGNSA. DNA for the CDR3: TGTGCCAGCAGCGGGCAGGGGTACTCCGCCGTTCTACTGTCTCGCGGCTACACCTTC. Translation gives CASSGQGYSAVLLSRGYTF.